Shown below are 12 T cell receptor beta chains from a single sample sequenced in a study of Tregs in tolerant kidney transplant recipients. TCRdb's copy holds only in-frame clones and misses some; the assay was immunoSEQ multiplex PCR. Of under 300,000 clones in the sample, roughly 84% are singletons; the top ten hold 0.5% to 0.65%. The sequenced material came from CD4+ T cells from blood. The receptors stem from a human donor in good health.

The CDR3 DNA is TGTGCCAGCAGCTATCTCGGGGTTTCCTATGGCTACACCTTC. Protein product: CASSYLGVSYGYTF. The V call is TRBV7-9, the J call TRBJ1-2; D remains ambiguous. CDR1 and CDR2 (germline): SEHNR, FQNEAQ (reference sequence). This CDR3 comprises 14 residues. Trimming took off 4 bases at V and 4 bases at J, with 13 bases between the two ends.

The rearrangement joins TRBV5-1 to TRBJ2-1, with 11 bases fitting TRBD2. Germline loops: CDR1 SGHRS, CDR2 YFSETQ. The CDR3 sequence is 21 residues long. With V trimmed by 0 bases and J by 0 bases, 14 bases remained unmatched. The CDR3 reads CASSLVGTSGPQGGSYNEQFF. CDR3 nucleotide sequence: TGCGCCAGCAGCTTGGTTGGGACTAGCGGCCCCCAAGGGGGCTCCTACAATGAGCAGTTCTTC.

The chain uses TRBV6-1 and TRBJ2-7; no definite D call. Germline CDR1 MNHNS, CDR2 SASEGT. This CDR3 is 12 amino acids long. Trimming removed 5 bases at V and 4 bases at J, with 9 bases between. CDR3 coding DNA: TGTGCCAGCAGTACCCAAGTTTACGAGCAGTACTTC. Translating gives CASSTQVYEQYF.

V is TRBV13 and J is TRBJ1-3; D is ambiguous. CDR3 size: 14 residues. The germline CDR1 and CDR2 sequences are PRHDT and FYEKMQ (reference sequence). Trimming removed 3 bases at V and 0 bases at J, with 6 bases between. The CDR3 region is CASSLEFSGNTIYF. The CDR3 nucleotides read TGTGCCAGCAGCTTGGAATTCTCTGGAAACACCATATATTTT.

The genes are TRBV27 and TRBJ2-2, with a tentative D call TRBD1 (6 bases). V was shortened by 5 bases and J by 4 bases, with 14 bases between the two germline ends. CDR1 and CDR2 (germline): MNHEY, SMNVEV (reference sequence). CDR3 size: 15 residues. In DNA form, the CDR3 reads TGTGCCAGCAGTGCCCCGGGACACGGCACCGGGGAGCTGTTTTTT. Residues: CASSAPGHGTGELFF.

The rearrangement uses TRBV5-4 and TRBJ1-2, with TRBD1 as a possible D gene (5 bases). In germline, CDR1 is SGHNT, CDR2 YYREEE (reference sequence). The V end lost 1 base, the J end lost 7 bases, and 8 bases lay between the germline ends. The length of the CDR3 is 12 residues. In DNA, the CDR3 is TGTGCCAGCAGCTTGCGGGGGGTTGGCTACACCTTC. Encoded protein: CASSLRGVGYTF.

This chain joins TRBV9 and TRBJ2-5; D unclear. V was trimmed by 0 bases and J by 5 bases, leaving 8 bases between them. Germline loops: CDR1 SGDLS, CDR2 YYNGEE. The CDR3 is made up of 13 amino acids. CDR3 loop: CASSVALMETQYF. CDR3 coding DNA: TGTGCCAGCAGCGTAGCGTTGATGGAGACCCAGTACTTC.

This clone appeared a few times. CDR3 bases: TGTGCCAGTAGTAGGAGGGGATCGGATACGCAGTATTTT. It translates to CASSRRGSDTQYF. The V and J genes are TRBV19 and TRBJ2-3, with D perhaps TRBD2 (6 bases). Germline-derived CDR1 and CDR2 are LNHDA and SQIVND (reference sequence). Between the trimmed V and J ends, which lost 4 bases and 6 bases, there was a span of 11 bases. The CDR3 covers 13 residues.

Comment on this clone: The DNA is left out, because the CDR3 cannot be placed on it with certainty; the CDR3 is given as TCRdb lists it. The genes are TRBV5-1 and TRBJ2-2. In germline, CDR1 is SGHRS, CDR2 YFSETQ. The CDR3 is 15 residues long, counting both termini. The CDR3 reads CASSYFGAGTGELFF.

In its sample, this clone was seen once. The CDR3 spells CASSPDGRDNYGYTF. Written as DNA, the CDR3 is TGTGCCAGCAGCCCTGATGGTAGGGATAACTATGGCTACACCTTC. The chain has TRBV7-9 and TRBJ1-2; no firm D call. This CDR3 has 15 amino acids. Per the germline V gene, CDR1 is SEHNR and CDR2 is FQNEAQ (reference sequence). Deletions cut 5 bases from V and 1 base from J, with 14 bases between.

V is TRBV6-1 and J is TRBJ2-7; D is unresolved. The CDR3 has 13 residues. V was trimmed by 6 bases and J by 3 bases, leaving 12 bases between them. Germline assignment: CDR1 MNHNS and CDR2 SASEGT. CDR3 nucleotide sequence: TGTGCCAGCAGGATATTGAGCAGCTACGAGCAGTACTTC. Protein sequence: CASRILSSYEQYF.

The chain joins TRBV25-1 to TRBJ1-1; the D gene is possibly TRBD1 (5 bases). Germline CDR1 is MGHDK and CDR2 is SYGVNS. V was cut by 4 bases and J by 7 bases, with 16 bases left in between. CDR3 length equals 14 residues. The CDR3 loop is CASSVRDSRSEAFF. CDR3 bases: TGTGCCAGCAGTGTCCGGGACTCGCGAAGTGAAGCTTTCTTT.